The rows below give T cell receptor beta chains drawn from one sample of a study of T cells in Graves' hyperthyroidism and ophthalmopathy. MiXCR, run by TCRdb on the multiplex PCR reads, gives a single entry per CDR3 protein. The table shows approximately 600,000 distinct CDR3 sequences, with around 20% occurring only once. The sample consisted of blood. Receptors were obtained from a man aged 30 to 45 with Graves' ophthalmopathy. CDR3s leave out the opening cysteine and the closing phenylalanine or tryptophan.

cdr3_length v_call cdr3_aa
12 TRBV6-2/TRBV6-3 ASSLGGRPPEAF
15 TRBV13 ASSLRGGGYTNEKLF
13 TRBV28 ASSFGGSSGNTIY
12 TRBV19 ASSIAGFNQPQH
10 TRBV28 ASSPSAQGYT
14 TRBV20-1 SARDLSGVGTGELF
11 TRBV12-3/TRBV12-4 ASSPGLVGEQY
12 TRBV6-2/TRBV6-3 ASTNGGSNTETF
13 TRBV19 ASSKLSGNTGELF
16 TRBV6-1 ASSPGWSTWQGNSPLH
14 TRBV12-3/TRBV12-4 ASTRTSGRRDNEQF
11 TRBV6-1 ASSVAGAYEQY
13 TRBV2 ASSEMGQGEKGAF
13 TRBV19 ASSLAGGLQETQY